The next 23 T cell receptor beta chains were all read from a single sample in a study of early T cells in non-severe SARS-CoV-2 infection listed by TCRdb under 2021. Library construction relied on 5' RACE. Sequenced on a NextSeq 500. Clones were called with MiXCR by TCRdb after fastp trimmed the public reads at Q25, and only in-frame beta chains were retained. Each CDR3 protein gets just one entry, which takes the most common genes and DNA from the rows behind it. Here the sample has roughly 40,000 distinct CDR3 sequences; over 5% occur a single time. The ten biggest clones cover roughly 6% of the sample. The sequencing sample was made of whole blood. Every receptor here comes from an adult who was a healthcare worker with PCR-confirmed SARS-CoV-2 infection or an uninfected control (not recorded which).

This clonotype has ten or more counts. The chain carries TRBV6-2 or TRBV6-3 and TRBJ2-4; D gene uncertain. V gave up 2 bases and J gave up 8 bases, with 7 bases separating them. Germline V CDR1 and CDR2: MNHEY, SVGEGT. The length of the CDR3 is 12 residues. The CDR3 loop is CASSYTGDIQYF. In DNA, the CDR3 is TGTGCCAGCAGTTACACCGGCGACATTCAGTACTTC.

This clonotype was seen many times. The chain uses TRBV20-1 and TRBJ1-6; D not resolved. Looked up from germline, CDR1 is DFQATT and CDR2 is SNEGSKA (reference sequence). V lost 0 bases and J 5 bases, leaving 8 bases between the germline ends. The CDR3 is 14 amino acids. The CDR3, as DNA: TGCAGTGCTAGAGATCGCGGGGATAATTCACCCCTCCACTTT. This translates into CSARDRGDNSPLHF.

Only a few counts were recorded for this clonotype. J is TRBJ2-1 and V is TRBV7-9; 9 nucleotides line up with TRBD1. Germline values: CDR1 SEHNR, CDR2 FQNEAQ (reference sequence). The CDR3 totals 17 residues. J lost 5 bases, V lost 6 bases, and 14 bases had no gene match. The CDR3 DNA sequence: TGTGCCAGCAGGCGCGTCCCGGGGACAGGGTCGAACAATGAGCAGTTCTTC. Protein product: CASRRVPGTGSNNEQFF.

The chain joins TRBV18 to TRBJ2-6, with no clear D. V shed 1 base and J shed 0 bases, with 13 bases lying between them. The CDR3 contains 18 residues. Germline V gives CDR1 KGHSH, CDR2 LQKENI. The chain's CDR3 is CASSPLLDPSSGANVLTF. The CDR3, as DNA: TGTGCCAGCTCACCACTCTTGGACCCAAGCTCTGGGGCCAACGTCCTGACTTTC.

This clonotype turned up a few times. The CDR3 sequence is CASSARGGVTPPSGELFF. CDR3 nucleotides: TGTGCCAGCAGCGCGAGGGGGGGCGTGACTCCTCCGTCCGGGGAGCTGTTTTTT. The chain joins TRBV7-9 to TRBJ2-2; tentatively, D is TRBD2 (7 bases). Germline CDR1 reads SEHNR; CDR2 reads FQNEAQ (reference sequence). V lost 5 bases and J 6 bases, leaving 25 bases between the germline ends. The CDR3 runs 18 residues.

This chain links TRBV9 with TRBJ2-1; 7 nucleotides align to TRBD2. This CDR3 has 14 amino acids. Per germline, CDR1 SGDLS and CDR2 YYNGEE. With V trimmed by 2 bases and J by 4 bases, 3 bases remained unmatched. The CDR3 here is CASSVGGSYNEQFF. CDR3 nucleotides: TGTGCCAGCAGCGTCGGGGGGAGTTACAATGAGCAGTTCTTC.

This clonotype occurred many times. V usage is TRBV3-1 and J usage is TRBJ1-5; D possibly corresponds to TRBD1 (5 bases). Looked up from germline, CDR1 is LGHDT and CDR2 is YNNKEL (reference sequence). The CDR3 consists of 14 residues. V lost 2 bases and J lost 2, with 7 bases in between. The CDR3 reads CASSQQGGNQPQHF. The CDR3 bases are TGTGCCAGCAGCCAACAGGGTGGCAATCAGCCCCAGCATTTT.

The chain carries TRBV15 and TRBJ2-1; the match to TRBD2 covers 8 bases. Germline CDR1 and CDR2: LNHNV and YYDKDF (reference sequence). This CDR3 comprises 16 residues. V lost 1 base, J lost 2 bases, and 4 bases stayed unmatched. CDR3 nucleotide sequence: TGTGCCACCAGCAGAGGGGGGACTAGTGCCTACAATGAGCAGTTCTTC. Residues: CATSRGGTSAYNEQFF.

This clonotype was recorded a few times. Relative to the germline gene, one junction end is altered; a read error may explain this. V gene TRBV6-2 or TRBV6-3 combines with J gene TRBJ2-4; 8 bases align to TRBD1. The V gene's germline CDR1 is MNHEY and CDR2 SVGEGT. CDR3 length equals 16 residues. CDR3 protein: CASRSQGAGAQNIQYF. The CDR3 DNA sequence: TGTGCCAGCAGAAGCCAGGGGGCTGGAGCCCAAAACATTCAGTACTTC.

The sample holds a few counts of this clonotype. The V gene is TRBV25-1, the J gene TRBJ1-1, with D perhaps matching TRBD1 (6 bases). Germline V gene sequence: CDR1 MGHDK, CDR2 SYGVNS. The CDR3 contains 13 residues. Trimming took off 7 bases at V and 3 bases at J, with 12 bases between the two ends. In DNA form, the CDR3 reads TGTGCCAGCACACAGGGCGCGCACACTGAAGCTTTCTTT. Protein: CASTQGAHTEAFF. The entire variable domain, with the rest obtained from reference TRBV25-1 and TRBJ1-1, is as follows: EADIYQTPRYLVIGTGKKITLECSQTMGHDKMYWYQQDPGMELHLIHYSYGVNSTEKGDLSSESTVSRIRTEHFPLTLESARPSHTSQYLCASTQGAHTEAFFGQGTRLTVV.

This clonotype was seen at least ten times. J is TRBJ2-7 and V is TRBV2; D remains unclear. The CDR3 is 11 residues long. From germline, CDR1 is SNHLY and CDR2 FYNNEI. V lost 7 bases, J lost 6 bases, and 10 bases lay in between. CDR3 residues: CASTWSSEQYF. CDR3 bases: TGTGCCAGCACATGGAGTTCCGAGCAGTACTTC.

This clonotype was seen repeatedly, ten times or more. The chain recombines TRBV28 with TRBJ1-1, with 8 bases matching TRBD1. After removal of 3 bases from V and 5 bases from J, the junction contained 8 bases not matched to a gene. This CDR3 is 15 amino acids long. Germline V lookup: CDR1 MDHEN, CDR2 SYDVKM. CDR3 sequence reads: CASSLSIQGATEAFF. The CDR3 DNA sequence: TGTGCCAGCAGTTTGTCAATTCAGGGGGCGACTGAAGCTTTCTTT. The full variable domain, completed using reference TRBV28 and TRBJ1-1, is DVKVTQSSRYLVKRTGEKVFLECVQDMDHENMFWYRQDPGLGLRLIYFSYDVKMKEKGDIPEGYSVSREKKERFSLILESASTNQTSMYLCASSLSIQGATEAFFGQGTRLTVV.

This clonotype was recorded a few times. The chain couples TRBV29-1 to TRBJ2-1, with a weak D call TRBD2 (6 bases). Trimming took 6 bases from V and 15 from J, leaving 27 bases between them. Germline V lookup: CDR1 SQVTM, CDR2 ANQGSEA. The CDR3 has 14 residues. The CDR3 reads CSVLTYRRTNALFF. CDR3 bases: TGCAGCGTCCTCACCTACAGGCGGACTAATGCGTTGTTCTTC.

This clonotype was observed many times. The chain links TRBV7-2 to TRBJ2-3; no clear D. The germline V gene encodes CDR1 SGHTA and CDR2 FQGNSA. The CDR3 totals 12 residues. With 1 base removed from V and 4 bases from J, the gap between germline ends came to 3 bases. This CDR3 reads CASSLVSDTQYF. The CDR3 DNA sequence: TGTGCCAGCAGCTTAGTTTCAGATACGCAGTATTTT.

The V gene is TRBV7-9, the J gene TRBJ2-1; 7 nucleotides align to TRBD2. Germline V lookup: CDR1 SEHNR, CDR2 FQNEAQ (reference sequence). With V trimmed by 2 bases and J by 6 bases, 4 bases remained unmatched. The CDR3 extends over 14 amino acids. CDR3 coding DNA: TGTGCCAGCAGCTTACAAGCGGGGTCCAATGAGCAGTTCTTC. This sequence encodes CASSLQAGSNEQFF.

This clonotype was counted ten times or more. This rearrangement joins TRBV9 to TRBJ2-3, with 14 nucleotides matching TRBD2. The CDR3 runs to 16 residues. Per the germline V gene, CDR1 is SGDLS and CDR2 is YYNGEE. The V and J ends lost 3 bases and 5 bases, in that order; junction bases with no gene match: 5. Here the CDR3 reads CASSAGTSGSGDTQYF. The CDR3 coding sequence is TGTGCCAGCAGCGCCGGGACTAGCGGGAGTGGAGATACGCAGTATTTT.

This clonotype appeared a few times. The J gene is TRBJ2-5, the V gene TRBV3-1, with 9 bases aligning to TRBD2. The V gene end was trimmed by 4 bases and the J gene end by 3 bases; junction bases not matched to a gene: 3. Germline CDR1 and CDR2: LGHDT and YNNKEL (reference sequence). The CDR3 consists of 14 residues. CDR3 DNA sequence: TGTGCCAGCAGCCTTCGACTAGCGGAAGAGACCCAGTACTTC. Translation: CASSLRLAEETQYF.

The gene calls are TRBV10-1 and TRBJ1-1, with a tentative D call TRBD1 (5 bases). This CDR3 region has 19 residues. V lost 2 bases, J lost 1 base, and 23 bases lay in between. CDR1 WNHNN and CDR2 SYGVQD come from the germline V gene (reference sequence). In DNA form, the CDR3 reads TGCGCCAGCAGTGAGCCGGGACCGAAAGAAATTTTATGGAACACTGAAGCTTTCTTT. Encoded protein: CASSEPGPKEILWNTEAFF.

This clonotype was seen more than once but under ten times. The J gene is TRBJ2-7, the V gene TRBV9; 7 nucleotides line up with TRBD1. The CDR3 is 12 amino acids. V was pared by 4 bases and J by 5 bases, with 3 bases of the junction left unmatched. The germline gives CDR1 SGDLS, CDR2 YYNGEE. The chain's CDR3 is CASSSDRDEQYF. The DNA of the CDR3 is TGTGCCAGCAGCTCAGACAGGGACGAGCAGTACTTC.

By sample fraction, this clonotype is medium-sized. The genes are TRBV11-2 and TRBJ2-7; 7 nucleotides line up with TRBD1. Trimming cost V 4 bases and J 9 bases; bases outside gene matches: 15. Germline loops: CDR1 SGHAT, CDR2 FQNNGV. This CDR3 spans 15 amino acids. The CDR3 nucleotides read TGTGCCAGCAGCTCCCACAGGGGCGGCCTACGGTGGCAGTACTTC. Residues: CASSSHRGGLRWQYF.

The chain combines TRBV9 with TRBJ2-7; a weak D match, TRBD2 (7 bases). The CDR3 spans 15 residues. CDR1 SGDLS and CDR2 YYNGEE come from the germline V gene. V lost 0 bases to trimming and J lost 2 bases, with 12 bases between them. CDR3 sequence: CASSVDGGTTYEQYF. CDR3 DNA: TGTGCCAGCAGCGTAGACGGGGGGACAACCTACGAGCAGTACTTC.

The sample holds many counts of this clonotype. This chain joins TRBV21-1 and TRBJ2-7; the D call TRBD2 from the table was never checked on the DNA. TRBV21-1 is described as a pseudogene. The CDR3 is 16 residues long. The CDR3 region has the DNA TGTGCCAGCAGTGTGGGAGGTCTCGGTAGAGTCTCCGAGCAGTACTTC. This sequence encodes CASSVGGLGRVSEQYF.

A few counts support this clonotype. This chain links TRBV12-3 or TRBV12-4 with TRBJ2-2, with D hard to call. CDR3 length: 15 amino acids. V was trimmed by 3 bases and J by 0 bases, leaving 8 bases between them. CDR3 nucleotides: TGTGCCAGCAGTTTGAGTGGGGCGAACACCGGGGAGCTGTTTTTT. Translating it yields CASSLSGANTGELFF.